The table lists the clone carrying this TCR beta chain with a few counts. The record originates from a study of blood T cell repertoires in COVID-19. Overall study context: The samples span acute and convalescent COVID-19 from the United States, Italy and Spain. PBMCs, B-cell-depleted T cells, or T cells were the source of the cDNA or gDNA that made up the material.

Germline V gene data show CDR1 as SEHNR and CDR2 as FQNEAQ (reference sequence). This CDR3 is built from 12 residues. V lost 5 bases and J 4 bases, leaving 8 bases between the germline ends. In the original processing: Estimated nucleated cell counts came from reference gene primer amplification. Assay used: immunoSEQ multiplex PCR; TCRdb lists only in-frame clones, some missing. V, J and clone size derive from that table, while D and trimming were established from the DNA sequence. The table has about 100,000 clones, 69% seen once. The rearrangement joins TRBV7-9 to TRBJ2-5; D unresolved. The source of this sequence is a man at least 80 years old with acute or convalescent COVID-19. The sequenced material came from peripheral blood. CDR3 in amino acids: CASSMRGETQYF. Written as DNA, the CDR3 is TGTGCCAGCAGCATGCGCGGAGAGACCCAGTACTTC.